This is a list of T cell receptor beta chains from one sample in a study of T cell responses to AZD1222 COVID-19 vaccine. Method: immunoSEQ multiplex PCR; TCRdb's copy keeps in-frame clones and lacks some. Altogether about 120,000 clones are present, around 90% being singletons, with the ten largest covering about 4.5%. Source: peripheral blood, taken on day 0 of MenACWY control vaccination. The origin of the receptors is an adult in good health. CDR3s include the opening cysteine and the closing phenylalanine or tryptophan. Each record gives: clone size, V gene, J gene, D gene, CDR3 protein, CDR3 DNA. The D gene is left open where the match is weak. Not every row has a clone size; where given, it reads once, few, many or a size class.

many	TRBV5-5	TRBJ1-6	NA	CASSWDQNNSPLHF	TGTGCCAGCAGCTGGGACCAAAATAATTCACCCCTCCACTTT
NA	TRBV2	TRBJ1-6	NA	CASSGSTYNSPLHF	TGTGCCAGCAGTGGCAGCACCTATAATTCACCCCTCCACTTT
NA	TRBV6-6	TRBJ2-1	TRBD2	CASSPSGSGGAYSYNEQFF	TGTGCCAGCAGTCCCTCAGGTAGCGGGGGGGCCTACTCCTACAATGAGCAGTTCTTC
NA	TRBV2	TRBJ1-2	NA	CASSSDSRGYTF	TGTGCCAGCAGCTCAGACAGCCGTGGCTACACCTTC
NA	TRBV28	TRBJ2-7	TRBD1	CASSAPGTGYLSYEQYF	TGTGCCAGCAGTGCACCCGGGACAGGTTATCTCTCCTACGAGCAGTACTTC
NA	TRBV5-6	TRBJ2-7	NA	CASSLGSVYAYEQYF	TGTGCCAGCAGCTTGGGGAGTGTTTATGCCTACGAGCAGTACTTC
NA	TRBV5-1	TRBJ2-5	NA	CASSPRDLGETQYF	TGCGCCAGCAGCCCCAGGGATTTGGGGGAGACCCAGTACTTC
NA	TRBV7-3	TRBJ1-1	NA	CASSLIGGAGTEAFF	TGTGCCAGCAGCTTAATTGGAGGGGCCGGCACTGAAGCTTTCTTT
NA	TRBV6-5	TRBJ1-2	TRBD1	CAARQGKGFGYTF	TGTGCCGCGAGACAGGGAAAGGGGTTTGGCTACACCTTC
few	TRBV7-9	TRBJ1-4	NA	CASSSWEAKEKLFF	TGTGCCAGCAGCTCCTGGGAGGCGAAAGAAAAACTGTTTTTT
NA	TRBV6-5	TRBJ2-3	TRBD1	CASSHGQGGTDTQYF	TGTGCCAGCAGCCACGGACAGGGTGGCACAGATACGCAGTATTTT
NA	TRBV19	TRBJ1-5	TRBD1	CASSLGQGLNQPQHF	TGTGCCAGTAGTCTTGGACAGGGCCTCAATCAGCCCCAGCATTTT
NA	TRBV15	TRBJ2-3	TRBD1	CATSPFRDSNTDTQYF	TGTGCCACCAGCCCGTTCCGGGACAGCAACACAGATACGCAGTATTTT
once	TRBV28	TRBJ1-5	NA	CASSLFKNSNQPQHF	TGTGCCAGCAGTTTATTTAAGAATAGCAATCAGCCCCAGCATTTT
NA	TRBV5-1	TRBJ2-7	NA	CASSFSVHEQYF	TGCGCCAGCAGCTTCTCGGTACACGAGCAGTACTTC
NA	TRBV7-9	TRBJ1-4	NA	CASSSGNSNEKLFF	TGTGCCAGCAGCTCAGGGAATTCTAATGAAAAACTGTTTTTT
NA	TRBV29-1	TRBJ2-7	TRBD1	CSVGRTGGSSYEQYF	TGCAGCGTGGGTCGGACAGGGGGTAGCTCCTACGAGCAGTACTTC
NA	TRBV2	TRBJ1-2	TRBD1	CASSTPGTGGRFGYTF	TGTGCCAGCAGTACCCCCGGGACAGGGGGCCGTTTTGGCTACACCTTC
NA	TRBV7-9	TRBJ2-1	TRBD2	CASRRGTSVYNEQFF	TGTGCCAGCAGGCGCGGGACTAGCGTTTACAATGAGCAGTTCTTC
NA	TRBV4-3	TRBJ1-4	NA	CASSQDGRGQINEKLFF	TGCGCCAGCAGCCAAGATGGCCGGGGTCAGATTAATGAAAAACTGTTTTTT
once	TRBV5-1	TRBJ2-4	NA	CASSFDTGKNIQYF	TGCGCCAGCAGCTTTGACACAGGCAAAAACATTCAGTACTTC
NA	TRBV5-1	TRBJ2-5	NA	CASSLATIQETQYF	TGCGCCAGCAGCTTGGCCACTATCCAAGAGACCCAGTACTTC
NA	TRBV11-2	TRBJ1-4	TRBD1	CASSSTRDRGVTNEKLFF	TGTGCCAGCAGCTCAACCCGGGACAGGGGGGTGACTAATGAAAAACTGTTTTTT
NA	TRBV24-1	TRBJ2-3	TRBD2	CATSDRLAPAADTQYF	TGTGCCACCAGTGATAGACTAGCGCCGGCGGCAGATACGCAGTATTTT